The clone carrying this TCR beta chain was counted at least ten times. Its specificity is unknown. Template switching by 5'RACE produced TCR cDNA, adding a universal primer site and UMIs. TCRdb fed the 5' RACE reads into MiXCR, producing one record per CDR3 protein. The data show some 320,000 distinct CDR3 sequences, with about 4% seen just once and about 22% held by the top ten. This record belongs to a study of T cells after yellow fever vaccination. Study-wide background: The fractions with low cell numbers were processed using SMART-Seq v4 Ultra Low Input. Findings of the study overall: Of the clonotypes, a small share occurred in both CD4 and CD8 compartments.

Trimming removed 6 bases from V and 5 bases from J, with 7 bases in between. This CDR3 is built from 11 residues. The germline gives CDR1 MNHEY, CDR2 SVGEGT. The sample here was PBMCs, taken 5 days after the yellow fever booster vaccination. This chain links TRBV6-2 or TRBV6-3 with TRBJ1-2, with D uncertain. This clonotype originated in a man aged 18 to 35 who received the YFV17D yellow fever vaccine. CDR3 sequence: CASSEAYGYTF. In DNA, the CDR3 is TGTGCCAGCAGCGAAGCGTATGGCTACACCTTC.